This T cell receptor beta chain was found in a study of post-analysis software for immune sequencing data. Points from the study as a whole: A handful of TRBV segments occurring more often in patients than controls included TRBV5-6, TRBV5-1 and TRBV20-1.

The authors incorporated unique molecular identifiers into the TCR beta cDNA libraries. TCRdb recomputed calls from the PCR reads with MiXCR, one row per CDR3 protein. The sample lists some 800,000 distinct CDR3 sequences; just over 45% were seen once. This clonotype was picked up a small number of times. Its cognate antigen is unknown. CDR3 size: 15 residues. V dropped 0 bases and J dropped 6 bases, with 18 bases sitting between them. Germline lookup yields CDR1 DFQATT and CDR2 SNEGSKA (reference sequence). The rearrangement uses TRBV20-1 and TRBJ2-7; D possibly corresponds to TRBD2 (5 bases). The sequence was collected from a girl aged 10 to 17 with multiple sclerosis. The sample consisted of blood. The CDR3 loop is CSARDPSGWVTEQYF. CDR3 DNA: TGCAGTGCTAGAGATCCCAGCGGATGGGTTACCGAGCAGTACTTC.